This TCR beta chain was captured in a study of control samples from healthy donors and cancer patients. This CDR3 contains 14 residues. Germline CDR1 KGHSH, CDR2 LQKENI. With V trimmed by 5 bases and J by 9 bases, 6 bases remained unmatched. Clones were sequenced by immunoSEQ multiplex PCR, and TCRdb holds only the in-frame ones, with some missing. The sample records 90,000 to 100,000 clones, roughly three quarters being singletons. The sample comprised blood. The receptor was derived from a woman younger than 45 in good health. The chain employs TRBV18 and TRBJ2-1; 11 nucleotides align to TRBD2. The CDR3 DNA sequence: TGTGCCAGCTCAGCACTAGCGGGGGACGGTGAGCAGTTCTTC. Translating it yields CASSALAGDGEQFF.